The 10 T cell receptor beta chains in this list originate from one sample, sequenced in a study of identical twins listed by TCRdb under 2016. To prepare the library, 5' RACE was applied. Sequencing was carried out with an Illumina HiSeq 2000. Using fastp at Q25 and MiXCR, TCRdb reprocessed the public reads and kept productive beta chains. Each CDR3 protein appears once, grouped with its most common genes and DNA. Across this sample there are 350,000 to 400,000 distinct CDR3 sequences, with approximately 9.1% seen only once. The ten largest clones capture 8.5% to 10% of the sample. Specimen: naive T cells sorted from blood. Sample cell subset or site, as interpreted from the label and publication: cells isolated with a human naive T-cell isolation kit. The source is a woman aged 50 to 65 in good health.

This clonotype appeared many times. The CDR3 protein is CASGLAGGMTGELFF. The DNA of the CDR3 is TGCGCCAGCGGGTTAGCGGGAGGAATGACCGGGGAGCTGTTTTTT. V gene TRBV5-1 combines with J gene TRBJ2-2, with 10 bases lining up with TRBD2. The CDR3 is 15 amino acids. J lost 5 bases, V lost 7 bases, and 8 bases had no gene match. Germline values: CDR1 SGHRS, CDR2 YFSETQ.

This clonotype was picked up many times. The chain joins TRBV20-1 to TRBJ1-4; no definite D call. The V end was cut by 3 bases, the J end by 3 bases, with 14 bases between. The CDR3 contains 15 residues. Germline assignment: CDR1 DFQATT and CDR2 SNEGSKA (reference sequence). Here the CDR3 reads CSASPDARSNEKLFF. CDR3 nucleotide sequence: TGCAGTGCTAGTCCCGATGCGAGGTCTAATGAAAAACTGTTTTTT.

This chain joins TRBV5-1 and TRBJ2-7, with D unresolved. The CDR3 has 14 amino acids. CDR1 is SGHRS and CDR2 is YFSETQ in the germline V gene. The germline V and J ends were trimmed by 0 bases and 4 bases, with 11 bases remaining between them. The CDR3 loop reads CASSLAQTYYEQYF. The CDR3 bases are TGCGCCAGCAGCTTGGCACAGACCTATTACGAGCAGTACTTC.

This clonotype was counted at least ten times. The genes are TRBV27 and TRBJ2-1; TRBD2 aligns across 8 bases. V gave up 3 bases and J gave up 6 bases; unmatched junction bases: 19. The CDR3 sequence is 19 residues long. Germline V gene sequence: CDR1 MNHEY, CDR2 SMNVEV (reference sequence). The CDR3 loop reads CASSLYGGTPGLVSNEQFF. CDR3 in DNA: TGTGCCAGCAGTTTGTACGGGGGGACCCCGGGACTAGTAAGCAATGAGCAGTTCTTC.

The chain carries TRBV7-3 and TRBJ2-7, with 8 nucleotides matching TRBD1. The length of the CDR3 is 13 residues. Germline CDR1 reads SGHTA; CDR2 reads FQGTGA. J lost 5 bases, V lost 5 bases, and 5 bases had no gene match. The CDR3 protein is CASSLRQGNEQYF. CDR3 nucleotides: TGTGCCAGCAGCCTACGACAGGGGAACGAGCAGTACTTC.

The chain uses TRBV6-5 and TRBJ2-3; D is unclear. The CDR3 runs to 13 residues. Trimming took 5 bases from V and 1 from J, leaving 7 bases between them. Germline CDR1 and CDR2: MNHEY and SVGAGI. In DNA, the CDR3 is TGTGCCAGCAGTCCGGTCCGCACAGATACGCAGTATTTT. It translates to CASSPVRTDTQYF.

This clonotype turned up a few times. This sequence joins TRBV7-9 and TRBJ2-7; 7 bases align to TRBD2. The V gene's germline CDR1 is SEHNR and CDR2 FQNEAQ (reference sequence). CDR3 size: 15 residues. The V and J ends lost 5 bases and 5 bases, in that order; junction bases with no gene match: 12. DNA of the CDR3: TGTGCCAGCAGCCTCGGGACTACCTATCTCGACGAGCAGTACGTC. Translating it yields CASSLGTTYLDEQYV.

This clonotype has a handful of counts. This chain links TRBV3-1 with TRBJ2-5; the D is unclear. Per the germline V gene, CDR1 is LGHDT and CDR2 is YNNKEL (reference sequence). The V end lost 1 base, the J end lost 5 bases, and 17 bases lay between the germline ends. This CDR3 is built from 16 residues. The CDR3 DNA reads as TGTGCCAGCAGCCAAGCTATAGCTCCGGCCCGGGAGACCCAGTACTTC. Amino acid sequence: CASSQAIAPARETQYF.

The J gene is TRBJ2-2, the V gene TRBV20-1, with D maybe TRBD1 (6 bases). Trimming removed 2 bases from V and 1 base from J, with 8 bases in between. The CDR3 runs 14 residues. CDR1 DFQATT and CDR2 SNEGSKA come from the germline V gene (reference sequence). The DNA of the CDR3 is TGCAGTGCTAGACCGGGACAGAACACCGGGGAGCTGTTTTTT. Translated, it gives CSARPGQNTGELFF.

This chain joins TRBV14 and TRBJ1-2; D remains unclear. Trimming pared 0 bases from V and 9 bases from J, leaving 14 bases between. Germline loops: CDR1 SGHDN, CDR2 FVKESK. This CDR3 is 14 amino acids long. The CDR3 bases are TGTGCCAGCAGCCAAGATCCGGGGTTGAATCGCTACACCTTC. This encodes CASSQDPGLNRYTF.